Each of the 11 T cell receptor beta chains below was sequenced from the same sample in a study of T cells in Graves' hyperthyroidism and ophthalmopathy. RNA transcripts provided the source from which TCR beta CDR3 regions were amplified. HTBI primers drove first-round RT-PCR of the TCR CDR3. From the multiplex PCR reads, TCRdb called clonotypes with MiXCR, one entry per CDR3 protein. The table shows 350,000 to 400,000 distinct CDR3 sequences, with approximately 20% occurring only once. Material: blood. Source of these receptors: a woman between 18 and 29 years old with Graves' hyperthyroidism.

The table lists this clonotype with many counts. The rearrangement links TRBV19 to TRBJ2-7, with D perhaps being TRBD1 or TRBD2 (5 bases each). The germline V gene has CDR1 LNHDA and CDR2 SQIVND (reference sequence). Trimming left V 3 bases short and J 5 bases short, with 17 bases between. The CDR3 is 15 amino acids. CDR3 residues: CASSIEGRLLNEQYF. The CDR3 DNA follows: TGTGCCAGTAGTATTGAGGGGCGCCTCCTCAACGAGCAGTACTTC.

This clonotype was observed many times. This chain connects TRBV14 to TRBJ1-1; TRBD1 matches 8 bases. This CDR3 is 14 amino acids long. Losses at the gene ends were 8 bases for V and 4 bases for J; bases not matched to a gene: 9. Germline V gives CDR1 SGHDN, CDR2 FVKESK. CDR3 nucleotides: TGTGCCAGCGGAAGACAGGGGACGGGCACTGAAGCTTTCTTT. Protein sequence: CASGRQGTGTEAFF.

The table lists this clonotype with many counts. J is TRBJ2-7 and V is TRBV6-5, with 8 bases aligning to TRBD2. V shed 2 bases and J 1 base; nucleotides not matched to a gene: 4. The CDR3 runs to 15 residues. The germline gives CDR1 MNHEY, CDR2 SVGAGI. CDR3 loop: CASSYQRGPSYEQYF. The DNA for the CDR3 is TGTGCCAGCAGTTACCAGCGGGGGCCTTCCTACGAGCAGTACTTC.

This clonotype was seen a handful of times. The chain has TRBV27 and TRBJ2-2; 9 nucleotides align to TRBD1. Germline CDR1 and CDR2: MNHEY and SMNVEV (reference sequence). This CDR3 has 16 residues. V was clipped by 5 bases and J by 4 bases; unmatched bases: 8. This CDR3 reads CASSPPGQGSTGELFF. Here the CDR3 DNA reads TGTGCCAGCAGTCCCCCTGGACAGGGGAGCACCGGGGAGCTGTTTTTT.

In its sample, this clonotype was seen many times. The chain links TRBV11-1 to TRBJ2-5; D possibly corresponds to TRBD2 (5 bases). V shed 3 bases and J shed 4 bases, with 12 bases lying between them. CDR1 is SGHAT and CDR2 is FQDESV in the germline V gene (reference sequence). The CDR3 loop spans 14 amino acids. The CDR3 sequence is CASSFEGLRETQYF. The DNA of the CDR3 is TGTGCCAGCAGCTTCGAGGGCCTCCGAGAGACCCAGTACTTC.

This clonotype has ten or more counts. This chain joins TRBV6-1 and TRBJ2-7, with D perhaps matching TRBD1 or TRBD2 (5 bases each). Germline V lookup: CDR1 MNHNS, CDR2 SASEGT. CDR3 size: 12 residues. The V and J ends lost 7 bases and 6 bases respectively, with 13 bases between them. CDR3 loop: CASTTGQLEQYF. In DNA, the CDR3 is TGTGCCAGCACCACGGGGCAGCTCGAGCAGTACTTC.

This clonotype was counted many times. The CDR3 region has the DNA TGTGCCAGCAGTGTGGGGGGGAGTCTGTATGGCTACACCTTC. Translated: CASSVGGSLYGYTF. This rearrangement joins TRBV6-1 to TRBJ1-2, with a possible D match to TRBD1 (5 bases). V gave up 4 bases and J gave up 5 bases, with 14 bases separating them. Germline V gene lookup returns CDR1 MNHNS and CDR2 SASEGT. This CDR3 is built from 14 residues.

Regarding this clonotype: The DNA is omitted, as the CDR3 cannot be located on it reliably, and the CDR3 follows TCRdb's listing. The gene calls are TRBV6-5 and TRBJ2-7; the D call of TRBD1 is as the table states it, not checked on the DNA. The CDR3 spans 14 amino acids, including both terminal residues. Germline-derived CDR1 and CDR2 are MNHEY and SVGAGI. The CDR3: CASILGGTGGEQYF.

This clonotype was detected many times. The chain joins TRBV20-1 to TRBJ1-3, with D tentatively TRBD1 (5 bases). With 3 bases removed from V and 3 bases from J, the gap between germline ends came to 15 bases. Per germline, CDR1 DFQATT and CDR2 SNEGSKA (reference sequence). The CDR3 covers 15 residues. This chain's CDR3 is CSASFGGEGGNTIYF. DNA of the CDR3: TGCAGTGCTAGTTTCGGGGGGGAAGGTGGAAACACCATATATTTT.

The genes are TRBV6-1 and TRBJ2-7, with D perhaps TRBD1 or TRBD2 (5 bases each). Germline CDR1 MNHNS, CDR2 SASEGT. CDR3 size: 15 residues. The ends were cut back, 7 bases at V and 0 bases at J, with 16 bases in the middle. CDR3 region: CASTQGDPSSYEQYF. The CDR3, as DNA: TGTGCCAGCACCCAAGGGGACCCCTCCTCCTACGAGCAGTACTTC.

This clonotype was observed at least ten times. In DNA form, the CDR3 reads TGTGCCAGCACCGAGAGGGACCCAACCCTAAACACCATATATTTT. This translates into CASTERDPTLNTIYF. The chain has TRBV6-1 and TRBJ1-3, with TRBD1 as a possible D gene (5 bases). The CDR3 runs 15 residues. V lost 7 bases, J lost 6 bases, and 19 bases lay in between. CDR1 MNHNS and CDR2 SASEGT come from the germline V gene.